Following are 32 T cell receptor beta chains from one sample sequenced in a study of metastatic and nonmetastatic thyroid tumors (dated by TCRdb to the early 2020s). Libraries were constructed by PCR. TCRdb shows the sequencer as Illumina HiSeq 4000. In TCRdb, the public reads were trimmed at Q25 with fastp and aligned with MiXCR, with productive beta chains retained. The sample has approximately 35,000 clones on record, 35% to 45% of them singletons. The ten largest clonotypes hold approximately 22% of the sample. No treatment had been received by any patient before thyroid surgery. Sequenced input: tumor tissue. These receptors all come from a female donor with papillary thyroid cancer or a benign thyroid nodule (not recorded which). Some clones in this sample may be carry-over from other donors' samples.

This clone was observed a few times. The chain joins TRBV11-2 to TRBJ2-3; D gene uncertain. Looked up from germline, CDR1 is SGHAT and CDR2 is FQNNGV. The V gene lost 6 bases and the J gene lost 3 bases, with 7 bases spanning the gap. The CDR3 is 12 amino acids. The CDR3 is CASRSVTDTQYF. The CDR3, as DNA: TGTGCCAGCAGATCTGTAACAGATACGCAGTATTTT.

V gene TRBV5-1 combines with J gene TRBJ2-7, with D possibly matching TRBD2 (6 bases). Trimming shortened V by 4 bases and J by 4 bases, and 18 bases separated the two germline ends. Germline assignment: CDR1 SGHRS and CDR2 YFSETQ. The length of the CDR3 is 15 residues. CDR3 sequence: CASSPYAGRLYEQYF. In DNA, the CDR3 is TGCGCCAGCAGCCCCTACGCGGGAAGATTGTACGAGCAGTACTTC. Full variable domain (rest looked up from reference TRBV5-1 and TRBJ2-7): KAGVTQTPRYLIKTRGQQVTLSCSPISGHRSVSWYQQTPGQGLQFLFEYFSETQRNKGNFPGRFSGRQFSNSRSEMNVSTLELGDSALYLCASSPYAGRLYEQYFGPGTRLTVT.

This clone was detected a few times. V usage is TRBV28 and J usage is TRBJ2-7; D not certain. Between the trimmed V and J ends, which lost 2 bases and 3 bases, there was a span of 14 bases. This CDR3 region has 15 residues. Germline V gene sequence: CDR1 MDHEN, CDR2 SYDVKM. The CDR3: CASSLRSLTGYEQYF. The CDR3 DNA reads as TGTGCCAGCAGTTTAAGGTCACTGACTGGCTACGAGCAGTACTTC.

This clone ranks as large (0.1 to 1%). The chain employs TRBV12-3 or TRBV12-4 and TRBJ2-7; D remains unclear. Trimming removed 1 base at V and 2 bases at J, with 6 bases between. The CDR3 runs to 13 residues. Here the CDR3 reads CASSLGLAYEQYF. Here the CDR3 DNA reads TGTGCCAGCAGTTTAGGGCTAGCCTACGAGCAGTACTTC.

The chain recombines TRBV5-1 with TRBJ2-1, with 8 nucleotides matching TRBD2. CDR3 size: 16 residues. Germline V CDR1 and CDR2: SGHRS, YFSETQ. V dropped 4 bases and J dropped 1; count of bases not matched to a gene: 7. CDR3 DNA sequence: TGCGCCAGCAGCCTGCAAGCGGGAGTTTCCTACAATGAGCAGTTCTTC. Translating it yields CASSLQAGVSYNEQFF.

The chain links TRBV28 to TRBJ2-4; 7 bases match TRBD1. Trimming at V came to 4 bases and at J to 11 bases, leaving 11 bases not matched to a gene. This CDR3 region has 14 residues. In germline, CDR1 is MDHEN, CDR2 SYDVKM. The chain's CDR3 is CASSCEGAGCVQYF. The DNA of the CDR3 is TGTGCCAGCAGTTGTGAGGGGGCAGGGTGTGTTCAGTACTTC.

The genes are TRBV6-1 and TRBJ2-1; 8 bases match TRBD2. The CDR3 has 14 residues. V gave up 8 bases and J gave up 3 bases; unmatched junction bases: 6. Germline V gene sequence: CDR1 MNHNS, CDR2 SASEGT. Written as DNA, the CDR3 is TGTGCCAGCCAAACCGGGACTAGCTACAATGAGCAGTTCTTC. Amino acids: CASQTGTSYNEQFF.

The rearrangement links TRBV6-4 to TRBJ2-3; D unclear. The CDR3 has 15 amino acids. CDR1 MRHNA and CDR2 SNTAGT come from the germline V gene. The V gene lost 0 bases and the J gene lost 0 bases, with 7 bases spanning the gap. The CDR3 DNA is TGTGCCAGCAGTGACTCGGCCGCGAGCACAGATACGCAGTATTTT. This gives the protein CASSDSAASTDTQYF.

V and J are TRBV11-2 and TRBJ2-7; unclear D gene. Germline V lookup: CDR1 SGHAT, CDR2 FQNNGV. With 1 base removed from V and 2 bases from J, the gap between germline ends came to 15 bases. The CDR3 is 16 amino acids. The CDR3 is CASSLGSPRTTYEQYF. CDR3 DNA sequence: TGTGCCAGCAGCTTAGGCAGTCCACGCACTACCTACGAGCAGTACTTC.

This chain links TRBV6-5 with TRBJ1-6; 7 bases match TRBD1. Germline loops: CDR1 MNHEY, CDR2 SVGAGI. The V and J ends lost 4 bases and 2 bases, in that order; junction bases with no gene match: 5. The CDR3 is made up of 16 amino acids. CDR3 residues: CASSSLQGTYNSPLHF. As DNA, the CDR3 is TGTGCCAGCAGTTCCTTACAGGGGACCTATAATTCACCCCTCCACTTT.

As regards this clone: One junction end disagrees with the germline gene, perhaps due to a read error. The V call is TRBV6-1, the J call TRBJ2-7; 8 bases line up with TRBD1. The CDR3 has 15 amino acids. Germline V gene lookup returns CDR1 MNHNS and CDR2 SASEGT. The DNA for the CDR3 is TGCGCCAGCAGTACCTGGACAGGGACTCGCAGCGAGCAGTACTTC. Translating gives CASSTWTGTRSEQYF.

This CDR3 reads CASSDRDGLYGYTF. The CDR3 DNA is TGTGCCAGCAGCGACAGAGACGGACTCTATGGCTACACCTTC. This chain links TRBV7-9 with TRBJ1-2; maybe TRBD1 (5 bases). The V end lost 5 bases, the J end lost 4 bases, and 14 bases lay between the germline ends. The CDR3 is 14 residues long. CDR1 SEHNR and CDR2 FQNEAQ come from the germline V gene (reference sequence).

The chain joins TRBV6-1 to TRBJ2-1; 10 bases match TRBD1. This CDR3 is 15 amino acids long. Germline V gene data show CDR1 as MNHNS and CDR2 as SASEGT. With 3 bases clipped from V and 3 bases from J, the junction kept 2 bases outside the gene matches. Here the CDR3 reads CASSDRDRGYNEQFF. The CDR3 nucleotides read TGTGCCAGCAGTGACCGGGACAGGGGCTACAATGAGCAGTTCTTC.

Concerning this clone: Because it lacks the conserved phenylalanine or tryptophan at the end, this CDR3 is likely a read error. The V call is TRBV27, the J call TRBJ1-1; D unclear. V lost 5 bases to trimming and J lost 5 bases, with 21 bases between them. Germline V gives CDR1 MNHEY, CDR2 SMNVEV (reference sequence). The CDR3 totals 16 residues. The CDR3 spells CASSKLLEGSGTEAFL. The CDR3 coding sequence is TGTGCCAGCAGTAAGCTGTTGGAGGGTTCGGGAACTGAAGCTTTCCTT.

The chain joins TRBV20-1 to TRBJ2-1; TRBD2 aligns across 7 bases. V lost 3 bases to trimming and J lost 3 bases; unmatched junction nucleotides: 8. The length of the CDR3 is 15 residues. Germline V gives CDR1 DFQATT, CDR2 SNEGSKA (reference sequence). The CDR3 is CSARVVGGSYNEQFF. In nucleotides, the CDR3 is TGCAGTGCTAGGGTTGTGGGGGGGAGCTACAATGAGCAGTTCTTC.

This clone was picked up one time. The same CDR3 arises from other DNA sequences in this sample as well. The chain recombines TRBV9 with TRBJ2-7; 7 nucleotides line up with TRBD2. The germline gives CDR1 SGDLS, CDR2 YYNGEE. CDR3 length: 14 residues. J gave up 3 bases and V 3 bases, and 6 bases lay outside the gene matches. CDR3 amino acids: CASSASGTIYEQYF. The CDR3, as DNA: TGTGCCAGCAGCGCCAGCGGGACGATCTACGAGCAGTACTTC.

The chain couples TRBV11-2 to TRBJ2-1; D tentatively fits TRBD1 or TRBD2 (5 bases each). V lost 5 bases and J 0 bases, leaving 14 bases between the germline ends. This CDR3 contains 16 residues. Germline V gene sequence: CDR1 SGHAT, CDR2 FQNNGV. The CDR3 DNA reads as TGTGCCAGCAGCAGGGCCGGGACCCTCTCCTACAATGAGCAGTTCTTC. Residues: CASSRAGTLSYNEQFF.

V is TRBV10-3 and J is TRBJ2-1, with D possibly TRBD2 on 6 matching bases. Germline lookup yields CDR1 ENHRY and CDR2 SYGVKD. Trimming left V 6 bases short and J 0 bases short, with 15 bases between. The CDR3 length is 16 residues. DNA for the CDR3: TGTGCCATCAGAGGGGAGGACGGGAGCTCCTACAATGAGCAGTTCTTC. Translating it yields CAIRGEDGSSYNEQFF.

The CDR3 DNA reads as TGTGCCAGCAGCTTAGGTGGGGGGGTTAACTATGGCTACACCTTC. Amino acids: CASSLGGGVNYGYTF. The V gene is TRBV7-2, the J gene TRBJ1-2; tentatively, D is TRBD1 (5 bases). CDR3 length: 15 residues. Trimming took off 1 base at V and 1 base at J, with 10 bases between the two ends. CDR1 is SGHTA, CDR2 FQGNSA, per germline. The entire variable domain, with the rest obtained from reference TRBV7-2 and TRBJ1-2, is as follows: GAGVSQSPSNKVTEKGKDVELRCDPISGHTALYWYRQSLGQGLEFLIYFQGNSAPDKSGLPSDRFSAERTGGSVSTLTIQRTQQEDSAVYLCASSLGGGVNYGYTFGSGTRLTVV.

This clone was counted a few times. This chain joins TRBV6-1 and TRBJ1-1; 11 bases line up with TRBD1. The CDR3 loop spans 16 amino acids. Trimming removed 9 bases from V and 4 bases from J; junction bases left unmatched: 13. Germline CDR1 reads MNHNS; CDR2 reads SASEGT. The CDR3 loop is CASHTGQGALGTEAFF. The CDR3 DNA sequence: TGTGCCAGTCATACCGGACAGGGGGCGCTGGGCACTGAAGCTTTCTTT.

The V and J genes are TRBV3-1 and TRBJ2-3; D uncertain. The CDR3 consists of 17 residues. Deletions cut 1 base from V and 3 bases from J, with 17 bases between. Germline values: CDR1 LGHDT, CDR2 YNNKEL (reference sequence). The CDR3 bases are TGTGCCAGCAGCCAAGTCTCCCGGCGATTCAGTACAGATACGCAGTATTTT. Translated: CASSQVSRRFSTDTQYF.

The chain employs TRBV6-1 and TRBJ2-3; D is unresolved. The CDR3 contains 11 residues. CDR1 MNHNS and CDR2 SASEGT come from the germline V gene. V lost 6 bases, J lost 3 bases, and 4 bases lay in between. CDR3 in amino acids: CASSQTDTQYF. In DNA, the CDR3 is TGTGCCAGCAGCCAAACAGATACGCAGTATTTT.

The V call is TRBV7-9, the J call TRBJ1-3; D is unclear. This CDR3 is 13 amino acids long. The ends were cut back, 1 base at V and 10 bases at J, with 11 bases in the middle. The germline CDR1 and CDR2 sequences are SEHNR and FQNEAQ (reference sequence). CDR3 residues: CASSLGPMDTIYF. CDR3 in DNA: TGTGCCAGCAGCTTAGGACCCATGGATACCATATATTTT.

J is TRBJ2-5 and V is TRBV5-8, with 8 bases aligning to TRBD1. Germline trimming cut 9 bases from V and 0 bases from J; bases unmatched to any gene: 4. The CDR3 has 13 amino acids. Germline CDR1 SGHTS, CDR2 YDEGEE. CDR3 in amino acids: CATQGENQETQYF. The CDR3 nucleotides read TGTGCCACACAGGGGGAGAACCAAGAGACCCAGTACTTC.

This clone was recorded a few times. The gene calls are TRBV12-3 or TRBV12-4 and TRBJ2-2, with D perhaps matching TRBD2 (5 bases). V lost 0 bases and J lost 1, with 12 bases in between. The CDR3 runs 17 residues. The CDR3 DNA sequence: TGTGCCAGCAGTTTAGCGTCGGGAATTAGGAACACCGGGGAGCTGTTTTTT. Amino acid sequence: CASSLASGIRNTGELFF.

This clone has just a few counts. The rearrangement links TRBV6-1 to TRBJ1-3; D perhaps matches TRBD1 (6 bases). The CDR3 loop spans 15 amino acids. V lost 1 base to trimming and J lost 2 bases, with 9 bases between them. The germline V gene has CDR1 MNHNS and CDR2 SASEGT. CDR3 nucleotides: TGTGCCAGCAGTGAAGAAGAGGGGGCTGGAAACACCATATATTTT. Translated: CASSEEEGAGNTIYF.

A note on this clone: At one end the junction does not follow the germline gene, possibly because of a read error. The chain combines TRBV10-3 with TRBJ2-1; 9 bases agree with TRBD2. Germline lookup yields CDR1 ENHRY and CDR2 SYGVKD. CDR3 length: 16 residues. The CDR3 nucleotides are TGTGCCATCAGTGAGTTAGGGAGCGGGAGGCGCAATGAGCATTTCTTC. Translation gives CAISELGSGRRNEHFF.

The chain carries TRBV30 and TRBJ1-6; TRBD1 aligns across 12 bases. V shed 2 bases and J 11 bases; nucleotides not matched to a gene: 10. The length of the CDR3 is 16 residues. Looked up from germline, CDR1 is GTSNPN and CDR2 is SVGIG (reference sequence). CDR3 DNA: TGTGCCTGGAGTTCGGCCGGGACAGGGGGCTTGACACCCCTCCACTTT. It yields the protein CAWSSAGTGGLTPLHF.

J is TRBJ1-1 and V is TRBV6-2 or TRBV6-3; D call uncertain. The ends were cut back, 2 bases at V and 7 bases at J, with 14 bases in the middle. The CDR3 spans 14 residues. CDR1 is MNHEY, CDR2 SVGEGT, per germline. The CDR3 DNA follows: TGTGCCAGCAGTTACCTGGGCGGGCAGGTTGAAGCTTTCTTT. Amino acid sequence: CASSYLGGQVEAFF.

This clone was observed a few times. The chain recombines TRBV7-9 with TRBJ2-7; D might be TRBD1 (6 bases). Between the trimmed V and J ends, which lost 8 bases and 3 bases, there was a span of 8 bases. The CDR3 is 11 residues long. Germline V CDR1 and CDR2: SEHNR, FQNEAQ (reference sequence). The DNA for the CDR3 is TGTGCCAGCCGCAGGGGCTACGAGCAGTACTTC. Translation gives CASRRGYEQYF.

CDR3 sequence (DNA): TGTGCCAGCAGCTTGGGGCCGGGAGCTACTTATGGCTACACCTTC. Protein product: CASSLGPGATYGYTF. This rearrangement joins TRBV5-6 to TRBJ1-2, with D unclear. CDR3 length: 15 amino acids. Germline assignment: CDR1 SGHDT and CDR2 YYEEEE. Trimming took 0 bases from V and 5 from J, leaving 14 bases between them.

As concerns this clone: At one end, the junction sequence differs from germline, possibly due to a read error. The chain has TRBV4-1 and TRBJ2-7; 10 bases map to TRBD2. The CDR3 is made up of 14 amino acids. From germline, CDR1 is MGHRA and CDR2 YSYEKL. The chain's CDR3 is CASSEEYGAGGPYF. The DNA for the CDR3 is TGCGCCAGCAGCGAAGAGTACGGAGCGGGAGGGCCGTATTTC.